The T cell receptor beta chain described here comes from a study of read filtering for tumor transcriptome and immune sequencing. From about 400 ng of RNA, a library with molecular barcoded alpha/delta and beta/gamma adaptors was made. TCRdb recomputed calls from the reads with MiXCR, one row per CDR3 protein. The sample gives tens of thousands of distinct CDR3 sequences, around 15% of which show up once; less than 70% is in the top ten. The CDR3 is 16 amino acids. V lost 5 bases and J lost 6; bases outside the gene matches: 11. Germline V gene data show CDR1 as MDHEN and CDR2 as SYDVKM. In its sample, this clonotype was seen many times.

The chain employs TRBV28 and TRBJ2-7, with 12 nucleotides matching TRBD2. The receptor was derived from a donor over 35 with multiple myeloma. The sequenced sample consisted of a population of CD138-negative cells sorted from bone marrow. CDR3 nucleotides: TGTGCCAGCAGTCCCCCACTAGCGGGAGGTGGAGGCGAGCAGTACTTC. Amino acid sequence: CASSPPLAGGGGEQYF.